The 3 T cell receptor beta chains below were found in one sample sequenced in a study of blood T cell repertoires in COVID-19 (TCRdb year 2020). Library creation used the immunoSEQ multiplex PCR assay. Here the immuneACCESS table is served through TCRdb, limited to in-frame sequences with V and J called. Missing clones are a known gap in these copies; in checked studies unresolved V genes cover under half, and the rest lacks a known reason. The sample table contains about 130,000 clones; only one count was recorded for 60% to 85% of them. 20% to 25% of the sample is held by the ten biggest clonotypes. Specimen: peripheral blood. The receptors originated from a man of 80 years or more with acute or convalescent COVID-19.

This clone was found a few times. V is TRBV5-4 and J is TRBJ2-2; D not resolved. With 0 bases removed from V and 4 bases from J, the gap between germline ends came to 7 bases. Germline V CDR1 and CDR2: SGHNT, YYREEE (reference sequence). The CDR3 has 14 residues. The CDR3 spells CASSLGAGTGELFF. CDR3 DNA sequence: TGTGCCAGCAGCTTGGGGGCTGGCACCGGGGAGCTGTTTTTT.

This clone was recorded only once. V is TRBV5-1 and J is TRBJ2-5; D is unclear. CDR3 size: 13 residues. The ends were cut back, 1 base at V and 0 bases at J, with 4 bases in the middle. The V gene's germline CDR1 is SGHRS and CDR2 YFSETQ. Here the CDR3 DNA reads TGCGCCAGCAGCTTGTACAACCAAGAGACCCAGTACTTC. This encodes CASSLYNQETQYF.

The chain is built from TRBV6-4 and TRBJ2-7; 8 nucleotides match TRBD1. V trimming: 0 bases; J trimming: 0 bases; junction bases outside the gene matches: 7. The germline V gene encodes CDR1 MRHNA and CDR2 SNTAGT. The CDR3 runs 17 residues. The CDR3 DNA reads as TGTGCCAGCAGTGACTCAGCCGGGACAGGAGTCTCCTACGAGCAGTACTTC. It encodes CASSDSAGTGVSYEQYF.